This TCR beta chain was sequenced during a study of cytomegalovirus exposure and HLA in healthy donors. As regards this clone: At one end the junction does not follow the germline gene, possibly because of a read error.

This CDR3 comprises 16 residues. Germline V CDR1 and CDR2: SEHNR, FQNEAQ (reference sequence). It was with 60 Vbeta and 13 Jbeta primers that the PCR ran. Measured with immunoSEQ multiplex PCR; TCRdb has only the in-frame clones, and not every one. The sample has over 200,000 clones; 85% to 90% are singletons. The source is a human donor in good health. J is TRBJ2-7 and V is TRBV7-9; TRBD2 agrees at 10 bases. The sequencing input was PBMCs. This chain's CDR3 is CSSSPASGSVSYEQYF. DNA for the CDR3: TGTTCCAGCAGCCCCGCTAGCGGGAGTGTCTCCTACGAGCAGTACTTC.